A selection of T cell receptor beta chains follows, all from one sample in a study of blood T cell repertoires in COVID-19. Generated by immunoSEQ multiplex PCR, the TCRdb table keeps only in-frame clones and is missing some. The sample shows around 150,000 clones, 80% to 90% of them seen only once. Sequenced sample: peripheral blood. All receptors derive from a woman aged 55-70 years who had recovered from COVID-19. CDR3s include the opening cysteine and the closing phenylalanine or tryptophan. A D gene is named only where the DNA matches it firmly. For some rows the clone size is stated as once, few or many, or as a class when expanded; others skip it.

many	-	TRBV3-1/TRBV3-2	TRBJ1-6	TGTGCCAGCAGCCAAGATCAAATGGGGCGGTCACCCCTCCACTTT	CASSQDQMGRSPLHF
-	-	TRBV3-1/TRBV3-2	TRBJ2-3	TGTGCCAGCAGCCCCCCCTTGGGCACAGAGACAGATACGCAGTATTTT	CASSPPLGTETDTQYF
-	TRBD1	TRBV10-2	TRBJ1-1	TGCGCCAGCAGACCCGGGACAGGGAAGTTTGAAGCTTTCTTT	CASRPGTGKFEAFF
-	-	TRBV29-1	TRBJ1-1	TGCAGCGTTGAACTGAGGAACACTGAAGCTTTCTTT	CSVELRNTEAFF
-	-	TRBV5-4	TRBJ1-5	TGTGCCAGCAGCTTGGGAGGAGCCTCCGGGGTGGGCAATCAGCCCCAGCATTTT	CASSLGGASGVGNQPQHF
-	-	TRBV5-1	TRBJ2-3	TGCGCCAGCAGCGCCCGGACTAGCACAGATACGCAGTATTTT	CASSARTSTDTQYF
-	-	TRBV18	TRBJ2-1	TGTGCCAGCTCACCAACCCAGGGCTCCTACAATGAGCAGTTCTTC	CASSPTQGSYNEQFF
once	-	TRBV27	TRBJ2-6	TGTGCCAGCACTTCGGGGAGCTCTGGGGCCAACGTCCTGACTTTC	CASTSGSSGANVLTF
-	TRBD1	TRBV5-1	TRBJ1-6	TGCGCCAGCGGACTGGACAGGCTATCCAATAATTCACCCCTCCACTTT	CASGLDRLSNNSPLHF
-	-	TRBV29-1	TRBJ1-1	TGCAGCGCCCGATGGCAGGATAGCACTGAAGCTTTCTTT	CSARWQDSTEAFF
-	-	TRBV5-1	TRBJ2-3	TGCGCCAGCAGTCCAGGGGGAGCGGGGGCCCCTTTAGATACGCAGTATTTT	CASSPGGAGAPLDTQYF
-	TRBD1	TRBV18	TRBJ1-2	TGTGCCAGCTCACCGGGACAGGGGTTGTCTAGCTACACCTTC	CASSPGQGLSSYTF
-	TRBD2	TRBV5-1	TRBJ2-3	TGCGCCAGCAGCTTGGGGATACTAGCGGGGCCCACAGATACGCAGTATTTT	CASSLGILAGPTDTQYF
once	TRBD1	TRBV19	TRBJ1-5	TGTGCCAGTAGCCTTGGGACAGGGGAGAGCAATCAGCCCCAGCATTTT	CASSLGTGESNQPQHF
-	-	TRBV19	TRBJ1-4	TGTGCCAGTAGGCGTTCGGCAACTAATGAAAAACTGTTTTTT	CASRRSATNEKLFF
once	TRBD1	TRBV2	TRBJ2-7	TGTGCCAGCAGACAGGGGGTGATCGACGAGCAGTACTTC	CASRQGVIDEQYF
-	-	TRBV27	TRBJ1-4	TGTGCCAGCAGTTCCGGACAGCCCAGAGGTGAAAAACTGTTTTTT	CASSSGQPRGEKLFF
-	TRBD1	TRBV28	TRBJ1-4	TGTGCCAGCAGTTCGTACGGGACAGGCGTTAAGGAAAAACTGTTTTTT	CASSSYGTGVKEKLFF
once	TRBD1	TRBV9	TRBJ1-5	TGTGCCAGCAGTGCCGGGACAGGTGGTCAGCCCCAGCATTTT	CASSAGTGGQPQHF
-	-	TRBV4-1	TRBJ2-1	TGCGCCAGCAGCCAAGACAGGAAGTCGTTCAATGAGCAGTTCTTC	CASSQDRKSFNEQFF
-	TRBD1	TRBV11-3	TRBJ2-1	TGTGCCAGCAGCTTAGGACAGGGGGCCTACAATGAGCAGTTCTTC	CASSLGQGAYNEQFF
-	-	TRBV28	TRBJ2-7	TGTGCCAGTTACTCGGGCGGGCCCCCCTACGAGCAGTACTTC	CASYSGGPPYEQYF
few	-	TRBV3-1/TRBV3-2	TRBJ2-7	TGTGCCAGCAGCCCCCAGCAGACAGGATCCTACGAGCAGTACTTC	CASSPQQTGSYEQYF
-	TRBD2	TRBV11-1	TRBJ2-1	TGTGCCAGCAGCTTAGGAGGACTAGCTGGGCACAATGAGCAGTTCTTC	CASSLGGLAGHNEQFF
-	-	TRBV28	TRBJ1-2	TGTGCCACGGAAGGGGGTTATGGCTACACCTTC	CATEGGYGYTF
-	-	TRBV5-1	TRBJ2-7	TGCGCCAGCAGCTTGGACAGCAGCTCCTACGAGCAGTACTTC	CASSLDSSSYEQYF
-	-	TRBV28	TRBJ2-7	TGTGCCAGCAGTTTAACAGGGTACTACGAGCAGTACTTC	CASSLTGYYEQYF
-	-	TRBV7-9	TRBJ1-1	TGTGCCAGCAGCTTAGCGATCGCGTCCACTGAAGCTTTCTTT	CASSLAIASTEAFF
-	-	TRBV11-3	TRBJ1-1	TGTGCCAGCAGCTTAGGGGTTGAGGCGGAAGCTTTCTTT	CASSLGVEAEAFF
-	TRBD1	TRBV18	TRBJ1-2	TGTGCCAGCTCACCCCAGGGACAGAGTGGCTACACCTTC	CASSPQGQSGYTF
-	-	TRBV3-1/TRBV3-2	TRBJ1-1	TGTGCCAGCACCCTGAGCGCAGGACTTGACACTGAAGCTTTCTTT	CASTLSAGLDTEAFF